This is a list of T cell receptor beta chains from one sample in a study of immune heterogeneity within non-small cell lung tumors. MiXCR was run by TCRdb on the multiplex PCR reads, yielding one entry per CDR3 protein. The repertoire holds approximately 4,500 distinct CDR3 sequences, nearly 25% seen once, with around a tenth in the top ten. What was sequenced was lung tumor tissue. These receptors all come from a man aged 50 or older with non-small cell lung cancer. CDR3s include the opening cysteine and the closing phenylalanine or tryptophan. D genes are given only for firm matches. Clone size is not always given. Where it is, it says once, few, many or a class for expanded clones.

d_call j_call clone_size v_call cdr3_nt cdr3_aa
- TRBJ2-7 - TRBV3-1 TGTGCCAGTAGCCAAGGGGGGTCAGAGTTAATGGTGCAGTACTTC CASSQGGSELMVQYF
- TRBJ2-1 medium-sized TRBV20-1 TGCAGTGCTAGAGACGGGGGAGACAATGAGCAGTTCTTC CSARDGGDNEQFF
TRBD2 TRBJ2-7 medium-sized TRBV19 TGTGCCAGTAAGATCACTAGCGGGCCCTACGAGCAGTACTTC CASKITSGPYEQYF
- TRBJ1-5 large TRBV28 TGTGCCAGCAGTACCACCGGATTGGGTTACAATCAGCCCCAGCATTTT CASSTTGLGYNQPQHF
- TRBJ2-5 medium-sized TRBV18 TGTGCCAGCTCACCTAGTGCGGGCGGGGAGACCCAGTACTTC CASSPSAGGETQYF
- TRBJ2-3 - TRBV10-2 TGCGCCATCAGTGAGACATGCATGGGGTCCAGCACAGATACGCAGTATTTT CAISETCMGSSTDTQYF
- TRBJ1-1 medium-sized TRBV6-1 TGTGCCAGCATCCACGGGGGGGTTGAAGCTTTCTTT CASIHGGVEAFF
- TRBJ1-6 medium-sized TRBV20-1 TGCAGTGCTAGAGATAGTTGGGAGGGGGATTCACCCCTCCACTTT CSARDSWEGDSPLHF
- TRBJ2-5 medium-sized TRBV28 TGTGCCAGCAGTCCCGGGGCGGAAGAGACCCAGTACTTC CASSPGAEETQYF
TRBD1 TRBJ1-2 - TRBV5-1 TGCGCCAGCAGCTTGGCCAATTACGGGACAGGGCGTAACTATGGCTACGCCTTC CASSLANYGTGRNYGYAF
- TRBJ1-2 - TRBV7-2 TGTAACAGCAGCTTAGTCGGTTGGGGCTACACCTTC CNSSLVGWGYTF
TRBD1 TRBJ1-1 medium-sized TRBV20-1 TGCAGTGCTAGAGATCCCGGGACAGGGAGAAACACTGAAGCTTTCTTT CSARDPGTGRNTEAFF
- TRBJ1-5 - TRBV4-1 TGCGCCAGCAGTTCCGGGTCAGGAAATCAGCCCCAGCTTTTT CASSSGSGNQPQLF
- TRBJ1-6 medium-sized TRBV15 TGTGCCACCAGCACCTACGGACAGTCCTATAATTCACCCCTCCACTTT CATSTYGQSYNSPLHF
TRBD2 TRBJ2-1 many TRBV18 TGTGCCAGCTCACCAAGGCTAGCGGGATTCGGCAATGAGCAGTTCTTC CASSPRLAGFGNEQFF
TRBD1 TRBJ2-7 medium-sized TRBV18 TGTGCCAGCTCACCGGGACAGGTTTCCTACGAGCAGTACTTC CASSPGQVSYEQYF
- TRBJ2-2 many TRBV11-1 TGTGCCAGCAGCTTATCCAGGGGTCGAGGCACCGGGGAGCTGTTTTTT CASSLSRGRGTGELFF
- TRBJ2-5 - TRBV5-5 TGTGCCAGCAGCTTGACCGGGCTGAGATCTGGGGAGACCCAGTACTTC CASSLTGLRSGETQYF
- TRBJ1-5 - TRBV6-1 TGTGCCGATGACGTTCCGCCACCGGGACACCTCTCCCTTGGCAATCAGCCCCAGCATTTT CADDVPPPGHLSLGNQPQHF
TRBD1 TRBJ2-3 large TRBV24-1 TGTGCCACCAGTGACCACGACAGGGGGCTGGGCACAGATACGCAGTATTTT CATSDHDRGLGTDTQYF
- TRBJ2-1 medium-sized TRBV5-1 TGCGCCAGCAGCTTGGCGGGGTCTCAAAACCCTCACAATGAGCAGTTCTTC CASSLAGSQNPHNEQFF
- TRBJ1-2 medium-sized TRBV5-1 TGCGCCAGCAGCGTGGACAGAAACTATGGCTACACCTTC CASSVDRNYGYTF
- TRBJ2-3 many TRBV5-8 TGTGCCAGCAGCTTAGGGAGGCAGGGGACGAGGACAGATACGCAGTATTTT CASSLGRQGTRTDTQYF
TRBD2 TRBJ2-3 medium-sized TRBV6-2/TRBV6-3 TGTGCCAGCAGAAAGTGGAGTAGCGGGGTCACAGATACGCAGTATTTT CASRKWSSGVTDTQYF
- TRBJ1-3 medium-sized TRBV6-1 TGTGCCAGCAGTTTGGCCCTCTCTGGAAACACCATATATTTT CASSLALSGNTIYF
- TRBJ2-3 medium-sized TRBV20-1 TGCAGTGCTAGTCCAGTAGATACGCAGTATTTT CSASPVDTQYF
- TRBJ1-4 medium-sized TRBV5-5 TGTGCCAGCAGCCCGGGGGGCGGGGGATTCGGTGAAAAACTGTTTTTT CASSPGGGGFGEKLFF
- TRBJ2-5 many TRBV5-1 TGCGCCAGCAGCTTGGTTCCCTTGCGGGACGGAAAAGAGACCCAGTACTTC CASSLVPLRDGKETQYF
TRBD2 TRBJ2-3 medium-sized TRBV6-6 TGTGCCAGCAGTTACTCAAAACGGCTAGCGGGAGGCGCTACGCAGTATTTT CASSYSKRLAGGATQYF
TRBD1 TRBJ2-5 medium-sized TRBV11-2 TGTGCCAGCAGCTTAGTAGGACAGGGGGAGACCCAGTACTTC CASSLVGQGETQYF
- TRBJ2-7 medium-sized TRBV5-1 TGCGCCAGCAGCCGGGCAGGGGACACCTACGAGCAGTACTTC CASSRAGDTYEQYF
- TRBJ2-1 medium-sized TRBV5-1 TGCGCCAGCAGCTTGGTTCCGGGCACGTCCTACAATGAGCAGTTCTTC CASSLVPGTSYNEQFF
TRBD2 TRBJ2-3 medium-sized TRBV20-1 TGCAGTGCCTCAGCGGGAGTCACAGATACGCAGTATTTT CSASAGVTDTQYF
- TRBJ1-3 medium-sized TRBV6-1 TGTGCCAGCAGTGAAAGGCAGATCACAAGCTCTGGAAACACCATATATTTT CASSERQITSSGNTIYF
TRBD1 TRBJ2-3 medium-sized TRBV5-1 TGCGCCAGCTCCGACAGGGGCACAGATACGCAGTATTTT CASSDRGTDTQYF
- TRBJ2-7 medium-sized TRBV4-1 TGCGCCAGCAGCCAAGACAGATCCAGCTCCTACGAGCAGTACTTC CASSQDRSSSYEQYF
- TRBJ1-1 many TRBV2 TGTGCCACCACCCCCAGCATGAACACTGAAGCTTTCTTT CATTPSMNTEAFF
TRBD2 TRBJ2-6 medium-sized TRBV6-1 TGTGCCAGCAGTTTTAGCGGGGGGGTTGGGGCCAACGTCCTGACTTTC CASSFSGGVGANVLTF
- TRBJ1-1 many TRBV7-8 TGTGCCAGCAGCTCTTCGACAGTAAACACTGAAGCTTTCTTT CASSSSTVNTEAFF
- TRBJ1-1 medium-sized TRBV19 TGTGCCAGTAGGTTGGGGGCCAACACTGAAGCTTTCTTT CASRLGANTEAFF
TRBD2 TRBJ2-3 medium-sized TRBV6-4 TGTGCCAGCAGTGTAGCGGGAGAAGATACGCAGTATTTT CASSVAGEDTQYF
TRBD2 TRBJ2-3 - TRBV20-1 TGCAGTGCTAGAGTACGAGTAGCGGGGGGGAACACAGATACGCAGTATTTT CSARVRVAGGNTDTQYF
TRBD1 TRBJ1-2 medium-sized TRBV19 TGTGCCAGTAGTATTCCTTACAGGGGGAACGGCTACACCTTC CASSIPYRGNGYTF
- TRBJ1-5 - TRBV6-4 TGTGCCGGCAGTGAGGGGGTTGGCGACAATCAGCCCCATCATTTT CAGSEGVGDNQPHHF
- TRBJ2-5 medium-sized TRBV20-1 TGCAGTGCTAGAGATCTGGCCAGAGCGGGGACCCAGTACTTC CSARDLARAGTQYF
TRBD1 TRBJ2-7 medium-sized TRBV2 TGTGCCAGCTACCGGGACAGGGGGGCCTACGAGCAGTACTTC CASYRDRGAYEQYF
TRBD1 TRBJ1-6 medium-sized TRBV10-2 TGCGCCAGCAGGAGCCGGACAGGGTTGGGACAGATGATCAATTCACCCCTCCACTTT CASRSRTGLGQMINSPLHF
TRBD1 TRBJ1-5 - TRBV7-8 TGCTCCAGCAGCATCGGACAGGGGGCTCAGCCCCATCATTTT CSSSIGQGAQPHHF
TRBD1 TRBJ2-5 medium-sized TRBV12-3/TRBV12-4 TGTGCCAGCAGTTTCGGACAGGGTCAGACCCAGTACTTC CASSFGQGQTQYF
TRBD1 TRBJ2-5 many TRBV5-1 TGCGCCAGCAACAGGGGACAGAACCAAGAGACCCAGTACTTC CASNRGQNQETQYF
- TRBJ1-1 medium-sized TRBV6-1 TGTGCCAGCAGTGAAGTTGTCGACACTGAAGCTTTCTTT CASSEVVDTEAFF
TRBD1 TRBJ2-2 many TRBV10-3 TGTGCCATCAGTGAGTCGCCGGACAGGGGGCGGACCGGGGAGCTGTTTTTT CAISESPDRGRTGELFF
- TRBJ1-6 medium-sized TRBV10-3 TGTGCCATCAGTGAGTCGTCGGACAGTAATTCACCCCTCCACTTT CAISESSDSNSPLHF
TRBD1 TRBJ1-5 - TRBV6-1 TGTGACAGCAGCTTTCCGGGACAGGGACCACACAATCAGCCCCAGCATTTT CDSSFPGQGPHNQPQHF
- TRBJ2-2 medium-sized TRBV5-1 TGCGCCAGCAGCCGAGGGGATGACACCGGGGAGCTGTTTTTT CASSRGDDTGELFF
TRBD2 TRBJ2-3 medium-sized TRBV6-4 TGTGCCAGCCATAAACCCAGCGCTTTAGCGGGAAGGGTTACAGATACGCAGTATTTT CASHKPSALAGRVTDTQYF
TRBD2 TRBJ2-1 - TRBV6-1 TGTGCCAGCAGTGAGGGGGCTAGCGGGGGGAATGCGCCGTTCTTC CASSEGASGGNAPFF
- TRBJ1-5 medium-sized TRBV6-1 TGTGCCAGCAGGGACGCTTCGGGGAATCAGCCCCAGCATTTT CASRDASGNQPQHF
TRBD1 TRBJ2-1 - TRBV12-3/TRBV12-4 TGTGCCAGCAGTTCGGGACAGGGGGTGTTCCGCTCCTACAATGAGAAGTTCTTC CASSSGQGVFRSYNEKFF